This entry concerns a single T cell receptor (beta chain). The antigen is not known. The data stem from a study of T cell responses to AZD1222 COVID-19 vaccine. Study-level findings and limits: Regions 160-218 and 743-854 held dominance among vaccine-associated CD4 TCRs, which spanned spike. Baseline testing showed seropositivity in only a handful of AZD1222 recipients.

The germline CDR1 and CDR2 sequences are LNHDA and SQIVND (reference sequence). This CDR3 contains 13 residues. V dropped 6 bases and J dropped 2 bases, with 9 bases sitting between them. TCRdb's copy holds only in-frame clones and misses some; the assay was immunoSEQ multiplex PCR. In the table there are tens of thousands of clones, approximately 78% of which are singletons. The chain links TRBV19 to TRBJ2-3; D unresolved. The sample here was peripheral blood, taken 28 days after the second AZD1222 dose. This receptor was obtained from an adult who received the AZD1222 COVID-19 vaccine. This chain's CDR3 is CASRMGSTDTQYF. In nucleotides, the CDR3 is TGTGCCAGTAGGATGGGGTCCACAGATACGCAGTATTTT.